This T cell receptor beta chain is drawn from a study of T-cell reconstitution after alpha-beta-depleted transplantation in children. The sample holds many counts of this clonotype. Unique molecular identifiers featured in how the TCRbeta library was prepared. A single record per CDR3 protein comes from TCRdb applying MiXCR to the PCR reads. Here the sample spans 550,000 to 800,000 distinct CDR3 sequences, roughly 14% being singletons. The source material was PBMCs, sampled before TCRalphabeta/CD19-depleted stem cell transplant. The receptor's source is a girl aged 2 to 10 with congenital amegakaryocytic thrombocytopenia, due to receive a stem cell transplant.

The CDR3 region has the DNA TGCAGTGCTAGAGGAATACCAAACAATGAGCAGTTCTTC. This gives the protein CSARGIPNNEQFF. This sequence joins TRBV20-1 and TRBJ2-1; D ambiguous. Germline V lookup: CDR1 DFQATT, CDR2 SNEGSKA (reference sequence). CDR3 length: 13 residues. V lost 1 base to trimming and J lost 5 bases, with 9 bases between them.